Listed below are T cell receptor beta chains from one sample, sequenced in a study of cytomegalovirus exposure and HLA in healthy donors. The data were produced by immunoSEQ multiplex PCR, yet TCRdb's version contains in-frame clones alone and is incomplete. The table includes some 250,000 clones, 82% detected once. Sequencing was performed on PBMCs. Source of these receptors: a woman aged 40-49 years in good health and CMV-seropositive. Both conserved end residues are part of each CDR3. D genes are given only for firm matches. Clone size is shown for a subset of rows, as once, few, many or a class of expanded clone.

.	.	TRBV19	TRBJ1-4	TGTGCCAGTAGGAATCACAGGGAACAAACTAATGAAAAACTGTTTTTT	CASRNHREQTNEKLFF
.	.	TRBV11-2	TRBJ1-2	TGTGCCAGCAGCTTAATTTTGGGTAGGACAGCCAATGGCTACACCTTC	CASSLILGRTANGYTF
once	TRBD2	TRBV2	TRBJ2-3	TGTGCCAGCAGTGTTAGCGGGGGGGACACAGATACGCAGTATTTT	CASSVSGGDTDTQYF
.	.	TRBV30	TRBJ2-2	TGTGCCTGGAGTTGGACTACCGGGGAGCTGTTTTTT	CAWSWTTGELFF
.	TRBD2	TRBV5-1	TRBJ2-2	TGCGCCAGCAGCTTGCCTGGGCTAGCGGGGGCCGGGGAGCTGTTTTTT	CASSLPGLAGAGELFF
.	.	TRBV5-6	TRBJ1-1	TGTGCCAGCAGCTTTAGATCGAACACTGAAGCTTTCTTT	CASSFRSNTEAFF
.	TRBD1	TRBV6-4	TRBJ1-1	TGTGCCAGCAGTCCCACAGGGGGCGTGGGTGAAGCTTTCTTT	CASSPTGGVGEAFF
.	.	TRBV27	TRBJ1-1	TGTGCCAGCAGTCCCCGTTGGAACACTGAAGCTTTCTTT	CASSPRWNTEAFF
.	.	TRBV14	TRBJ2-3	TGTGCCAGCAGCCAAGGGGTGAGGGCCTCAGATACGCAGTATTTT	CASSQGVRASDTQYF
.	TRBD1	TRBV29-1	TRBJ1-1	TGCAGCGTTGGGGGACAGGCTGGGGAAGCTTTCTTT	CSVGGQAGEAFF
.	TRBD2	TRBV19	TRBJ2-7	TGTGCCAGTAGTGCGGGGGGCACCTACGAGCAGTACTTC	CASSAGGTYEQYF
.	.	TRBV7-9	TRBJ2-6	TGTGCCAGCAGCTTATTTATCTCTGGGGCCAACGTCCTGACTTTC	CASSLFISGANVLTF
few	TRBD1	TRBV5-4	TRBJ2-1	TGTGCCAGCAGCTTGAGACAGGGGTTACATGAGCAGTTCTTC	CASSLRQGLHEQFF
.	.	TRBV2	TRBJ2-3	TGTGCCAGCCTACTGACCAGGGCGCAGTATTTT	CASLLTRAQYF
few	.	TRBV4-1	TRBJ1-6	TGCGCCAGCAGCCCTAGGCAGGGGTCCTCACCCCTCCACTTT	CASSPRQGSSPLHF
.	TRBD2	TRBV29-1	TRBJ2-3	TGCAGCGTGGTGAGAGCGGGGGGGTATGCAGATACGCAGTATTTT	CSVVRAGGYADTQYF
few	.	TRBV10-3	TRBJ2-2	TGTGCCATCAGCGGGGTAGCCACCGGGGAGCTGTTTTTT	CAISGVATGELFF
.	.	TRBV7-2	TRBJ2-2	TGTGCCAGCAGCTCCCCGACGACTAATCCCGGGGAGCTGTTTTTT	CASSSPTTNPGELFF
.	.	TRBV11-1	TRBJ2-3	TGTGCCAGCAGCCACAGGTCAGGGGCAAGCACAGATACGCAGTATTTT	CASSHRSGASTDTQYF
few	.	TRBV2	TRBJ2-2	TGTGCCAGCAGTAGAGTAGCGACCGACACCGGGGAGCTGTTTTTT	CASSRVATDTGELFF
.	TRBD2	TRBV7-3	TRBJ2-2	TGTGCCAGCAGCCGAACAGCGGGAGCCTCCACCGGGGAGCTGTTTTTT	CASSRTAGASTGELFF
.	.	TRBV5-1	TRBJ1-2	TGCGCCAGCAGCTTTGGGGGCAGAAACTATGGCTACACCTTC	CASSFGGRNYGYTF
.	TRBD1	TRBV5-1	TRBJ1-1	TGCGCCAGCAGCAGATTAACAGGGGAGGAAGAAGCTTTCTTT	CASSRLTGEEEAFF
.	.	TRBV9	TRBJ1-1	TGTGCCAGCAGCGACCCCTCGGGCAGGGTCGTTTTCTTT	CASSDPSGRVVFF
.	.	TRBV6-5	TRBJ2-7	TGTGCCAGCAGTTATCAGGCCTCCTCTATCTACGAGCAGTACTTC	CASSYQASSIYEQYF
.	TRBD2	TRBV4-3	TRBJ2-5	TGCGCCAGCAGCCAAGGTTCGGGGGGGGTGAAAGAGACCCAGTACTTC	CASSQGSGGVKETQYF
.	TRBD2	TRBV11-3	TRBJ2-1	TGTGCCAGCAGCCCGACTGACTGGCTAGCGGGAGTCTACAATGAGCAGTTCTTC	CASSPTDWLAGVYNEQFF
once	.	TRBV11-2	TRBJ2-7	TGTGCCAGCAGCTTTTCGGGTCTAAAGTACTTC	CASSFSGLKYF
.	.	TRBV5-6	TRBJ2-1	TGTGCCAGCAGGCATCGCATCGGCAATGAGCAGTTCTTC	CASRHRIGNEQFF
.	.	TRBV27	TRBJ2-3	TGTGCCAGCAGACTAACTAGCACAGATACGCAGTATTTT	CASRLTSTDTQYF
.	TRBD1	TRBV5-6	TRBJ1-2	TGTGCCAGCAGCTGGCGGAGGACAGGAACTAACTATGGCTACACCTTC	CASSWRRTGTNYGYTF
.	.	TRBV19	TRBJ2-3	TGTGCCAGTAACCCCTCACGGGCAGATACGCAGTATTTT	CASNPSRADTQYF
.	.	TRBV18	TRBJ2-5	TGTGCCAGCTCACCGGGGCAGGGAGAGACCCAGTACTTC	CASSPGQGETQYF
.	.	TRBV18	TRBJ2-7	TGTGCCAGCTCAAGACAGGCCTACGAGCAGTACTTC	CASSRQAYEQYF
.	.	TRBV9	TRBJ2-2	TGTGCCAGCAGCGCGAGACAGGCCGGGGAGCTGTTTTTT	CASSARQAGELFF
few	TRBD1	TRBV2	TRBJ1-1	TGTGCCAGCACCCCGGGACAGCTGAACACTGAAGCTTTCTTT	CASTPGQLNTEAFF
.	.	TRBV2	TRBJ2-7	TGTGCCAGCAGGGCAGCCCTGGGGGGATTATACGAGCAGTACTTC	CASRAALGGLYEQYF
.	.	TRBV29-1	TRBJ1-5	TGCAGCGTTCTCGGGGACAATCAGCCCCAGCATTTT	CSVLGDNQPQHF
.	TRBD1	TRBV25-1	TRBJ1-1	TGTGCCAGCAGTGATCTGGACAGGGGGCGAAACACTGAAGCTTTCTTT	CASSDLDRGRNTEAFF
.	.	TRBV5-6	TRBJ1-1	TGTGCCAGCAGCCCCAGGGACTACACTGAAGCTTTCTTT	CASSPRDYTEAFF
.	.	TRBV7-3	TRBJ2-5	TGTGCCAGCAGCTTAACGACAGAAGAGACCCAGTACTTC	CASSLTTEETQYF
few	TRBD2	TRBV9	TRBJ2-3	TGTGCCAGCAGCGTTAGCGGGAGCACAGATACGCAGTATTTT	CASSVSGSTDTQYF
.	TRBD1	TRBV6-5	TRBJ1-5	TGTGCCAGCAGCAGGGGGGGCAATCAGCCCCAGCATTTT	CASSRGGNQPQHF
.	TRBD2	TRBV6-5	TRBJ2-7	TGTGCCAGCACTGAGGCGGGAGTAAGAGAGCAGTACTTC	CASTEAGVREQYF